A selection of T cell receptor beta chains follows, all from one sample in a study of T cells in Graves' hyperthyroidism and ophthalmopathy. Using its own MiXCR run on the multiplex PCR reads, TCRdb lists one record per CDR3 protein. This table holds around 300,000 distinct CDR3 sequences, less than 30% found once. The source material was blood. Receptor source: a man in his forties with Graves' hyperthyroidism that later progressed to Graves' ophthalmopathy. Both conserved end residues are part of each CDR3. The order of the fields is CDR3 DNA, CDR3 protein, V gene, D gene, J gene, clone size, CDR3 length. A D gene is named only where the DNA matches it firmly. Size tells how often a clone was seen (once, few, many) or the class of an expanded clone, and some rows leave it out.

TGTGCCATCAGTGCCTCTCCTGGACAGGGACTTGCCTACGAGCAGTACTTC | CAISASPGQGLAYEQYF | TRBV10-3 | TRBD1 | TRBJ2-7 | many | 17
TGTGCCTGGAGTCGAGGACAGGGAGACCACTATGGCTACACCTTC | CAWSRGQGDHYGYTF | TRBV30 | TRBD1 | TRBJ1-2 | many | 15
TGTGCCAGCAGTTCGGCTAGCGGGAGGGGCGAGCAGTACTTC | CASSSASGRGEQYF | TRBV27 | TRBD2 | TRBJ2-7 | NA | 14
TGTGCCACCAGTGGCCCGGGAACGGGGGTCTCTGGGGCCAACGTCCTGACTTTC | CATSGPGTGVSGANVLTF | TRBV24-1 | NA | TRBJ2-6 | many | 18
TGTGCCAGCAGCGGTGGACAGGGATTAGAGACCCAGTACTTC | CASSGGQGLETQYF | TRBV28 | TRBD1 | TRBJ2-5 | many | 14
TGCACCAGCAGCTTAGACGGGAGGTATAACGAGCAGTACTTC | CTSSLDGRYNEQYF | TRBV5-1 | TRBD2 | TRBJ2-7 | NA | 14
TGTGCCAGCAGCCATGACCACTACGAGCAGTACTTC | CASSHDHYEQYF | TRBV7-9 | NA | TRBJ2-7 | many | 12
TGTGCCATCACCGACGGACAGGGAGGCGAGCAGTACTTC | CAITDGQGGEQYF | TRBV10-3 | TRBD1 | TRBJ2-7 | NA | 13
TGTGCCAGCAGCCGCCTCTTAGATACAGCTAACTATGGCTACACCTTC | CASSRLLDTANYGYTF | TRBV12-3/TRBV12-4 | NA | TRBJ1-2 | once | 16
TGCAGCGTTGAAGCCGAGGGACATCGAAACACTGAAGCTTTCTTT | CSVEAEGHRNTEAFF | TRBV29-1 | NA | TRBJ1-1 | many | 15
TGCAGTGCTAGTACCATAGCGGGAATGGGGGAGACCCAGTACTTC | CSASTIAGMGETQYF | TRBV20-1 | TRBD2 | TRBJ2-5 | NA | 15
TGTGCCAGTAAGAGACCTTCTAACTATGGCTACACCTTC | CASKRPSNYGYTF | TRBV19 | NA | TRBJ1-2 | many | 13
TGTGCCAGTAGTATGAGAGACGGCGAAGCTTTCTTT | CASSMRDGEAFF | TRBV19 | NA | TRBJ1-1 | many | 12
TGTGCCAGCAGTTTTTCAGGGGTCGGCTACACCTTC | CASSFSGVGYTF | TRBV28 | NA | TRBJ1-2 | many | 12
TGCGCCAGCAGCTCGGGGGGAGCACTACACGAGCAGTACTTC | CASSSGGALHEQYF | TRBV4-1 | TRBD2 | TRBJ2-7 | many | 14
TGCAGTGCTAGATCTCCTAGCGAGGGGACCTACGAGCAGTACTTC | CSARSPSEGTYEQYF | TRBV20-1 | NA | TRBJ2-7 | NA | 15
TGTGCCACCCGCAGGGATTCAACCTACGAGCAGTACTTC | CATRRDSTYEQYF | TRBV6-5 | NA | TRBJ2-7 | many | 13
TGTGCCAGTTTAGGGAACGGGGCCAACGTCCTGACTTTC | CASLGNGANVLTF | TRBV11-2 | NA | TRBJ2-6 | many | 13
TGTGCCAGCAGGACAGGACGGGGATCCAACGAGCAGTACTTC | CASRTGRGSNEQYF | TRBV2 | NA | TRBJ2-7 | many | 14
TGTGCCAGCATGAGCCAGCAAGAGACCCAGTACTTC | CASMSQQETQYF | TRBV6-1 | NA | TRBJ2-5 | many | 12
TGTGCCAGCAGTCGGGCTAGTGGTCTGGGGGAGACCCAGTACTTC | CASSRASGLGETQYF | TRBV12-3/TRBV12-4 | NA | TRBJ2-5 | NA | 15
TGTGCCAGCACCGACGGGGGCAGGGAGGAGCAGTACTTC | CASTDGGREEQYF | TRBV2 | NA | TRBJ2-7 | many | 13